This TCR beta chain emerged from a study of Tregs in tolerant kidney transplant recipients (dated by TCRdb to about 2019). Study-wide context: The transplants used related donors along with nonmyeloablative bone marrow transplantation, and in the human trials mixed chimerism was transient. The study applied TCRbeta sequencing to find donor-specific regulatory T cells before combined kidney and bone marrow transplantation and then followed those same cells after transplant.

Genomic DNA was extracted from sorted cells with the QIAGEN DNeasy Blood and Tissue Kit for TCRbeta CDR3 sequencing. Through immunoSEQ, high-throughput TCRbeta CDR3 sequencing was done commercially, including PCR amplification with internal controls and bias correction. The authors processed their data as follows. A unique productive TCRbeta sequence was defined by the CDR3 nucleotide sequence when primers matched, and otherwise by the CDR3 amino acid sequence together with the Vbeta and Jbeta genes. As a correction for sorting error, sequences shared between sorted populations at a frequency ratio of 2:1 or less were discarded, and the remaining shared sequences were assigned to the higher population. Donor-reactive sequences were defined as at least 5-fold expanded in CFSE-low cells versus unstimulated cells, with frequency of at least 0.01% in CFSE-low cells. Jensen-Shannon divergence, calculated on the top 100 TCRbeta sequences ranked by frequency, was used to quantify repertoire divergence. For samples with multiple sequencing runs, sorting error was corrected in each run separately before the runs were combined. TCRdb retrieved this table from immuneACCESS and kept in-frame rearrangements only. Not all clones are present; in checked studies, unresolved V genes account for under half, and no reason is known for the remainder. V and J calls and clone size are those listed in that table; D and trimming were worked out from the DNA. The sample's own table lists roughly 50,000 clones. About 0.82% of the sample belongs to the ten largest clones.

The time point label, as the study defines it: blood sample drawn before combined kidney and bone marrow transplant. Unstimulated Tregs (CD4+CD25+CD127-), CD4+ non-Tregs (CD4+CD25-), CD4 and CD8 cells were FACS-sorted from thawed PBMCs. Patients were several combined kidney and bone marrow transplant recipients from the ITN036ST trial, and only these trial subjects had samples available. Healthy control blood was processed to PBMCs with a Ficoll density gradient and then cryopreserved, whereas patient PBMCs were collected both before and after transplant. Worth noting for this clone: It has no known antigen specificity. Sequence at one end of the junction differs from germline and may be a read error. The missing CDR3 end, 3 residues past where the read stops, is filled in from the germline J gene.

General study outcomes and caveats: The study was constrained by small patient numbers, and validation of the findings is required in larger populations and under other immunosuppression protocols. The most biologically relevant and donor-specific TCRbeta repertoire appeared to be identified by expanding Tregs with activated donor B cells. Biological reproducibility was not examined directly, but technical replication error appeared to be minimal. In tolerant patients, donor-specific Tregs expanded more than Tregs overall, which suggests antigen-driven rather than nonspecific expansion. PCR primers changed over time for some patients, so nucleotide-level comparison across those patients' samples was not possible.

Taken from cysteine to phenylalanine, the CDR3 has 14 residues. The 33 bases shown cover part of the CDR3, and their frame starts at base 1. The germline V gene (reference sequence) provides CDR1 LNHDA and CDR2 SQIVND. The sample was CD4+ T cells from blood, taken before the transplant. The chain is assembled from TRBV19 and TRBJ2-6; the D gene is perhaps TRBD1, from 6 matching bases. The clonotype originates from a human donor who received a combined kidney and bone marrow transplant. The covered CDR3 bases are TGTGCCAGCGCATCCCTAAAGGGGGACAACGTC. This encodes CASASLKGDNV. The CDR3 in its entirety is CASASLKGDNVLTF.